This is a list of T cell receptor beta chains from one sample in a study of T cell repertoires in cytomegalovirus infection. Their antigens remain unidentified. TCRdb processed the reads anew with MiXCR; each CDR3 protein has one entry. The sample records 40,000 to 55,000 distinct CDR3 sequences, 20% to 25% being singletons. The sequencing here drew on CD8+ T cells from cultured PBMCs, taken from culture after CMV antigen stimulation. The receptor set was obtained from a human donor in good health (CMV status not recorded). Some clones in this sample may be carry-over from other donors' samples. The CDR3 runs from the conserved cysteine through the conserved F or W. Fields, in order: J gene, V gene, CDR3 protein.

J: TRBJ2-5; V: TRBV7-6; CDR3: CASSSPQGLAVPGGETQYF
J: TRBJ1-2; V: TRBV29-1; CDR3: CSVEITGGVDNYGYTF
J: TRBJ1-2; V: TRBV7-9; CDR3: CASSPTRDISWTNYGYTF
J: TRBJ2-1; V: TRBV15; CDR3: CATSNSGALGDEQFF
J: TRBJ2-2; V: TRBV7-9; CDR3: CASIHTAGDTPNTGELFF
J: TRBJ1-2; V: TRBV10-3; CDR3: CAINTGSSGRWDYGYTF
J: TRBJ2-3; V: TRBV28; CDR3: CASSLWNDDPTDTQYF
J: TRBJ1-5; V: TRBV7-8; CDR3: CASSHRENQPQHF
J: TRBJ2-5; V: TRBV19; CDR3: CASRENFQETQYF
J: TRBJ1-1; V: TRBV4-2; CDR3: CASSQARDRVPVAFF
J: TRBJ1-1; V: TRBV7-9; CDR3: CASRTDAEAFF
J: TRBJ1-5; V: TRBV7-2; CDR3: CASSVRLDYSNQPQHF
J: TRBJ1-2; V: TRBV20-1; CDR3: CSARTGEGGYTF
J: TRBJ2-7; V: TRBV10-1; CDR3: CASSGDVGYEQYF
J: TRBJ2-3; V: TRBV7-3; CDR3: CASSFSGLATDTQYF
J: TRBJ2-1; V: TRBV7-9; CDR3: CASRHPWTGSDEQFF
J: TRBJ2-5; V: TRBV7-9; CDR3: CASSLMGLGEETQYF
J: TRBJ1-1; V: TRBV6-2/TRBV6-3; CDR3: CASSYQMAEQAFF
J: TRBJ1-6; V: TRBV7-2; CDR3: CASSLGGTLSPLHF
J: TRBJ2-7; V: TRBV28; CDR3: CASSLPRLVSYEQYF
J: TRBJ2-2; V: TRBV28; CDR3: CASSFRGDYSRWELFF
J: TRBJ2-7; V: TRBV28; CDR3: CASSLGGWNSYEQYF
J: TRBJ2-5; V: TRBV12-3/TRBV12-4; CDR3: CASSLLPRGASETQYF
J: TRBJ2-5; V: TRBV5-1; CDR3: CASSSRPMTGGQETQYF
J: TRBJ1-1; V: TRBV20-1; CDR3: CSAIGQGAGRTEAFF
J: TRBJ2-7; V: TRBV12-3/TRBV12-4; CDR3: CASTSGLTYEQYF
J: TRBJ2-2; V: TRBV7-2; CDR3: CASSPRGTGELFF
J: TRBJ2-1; V: TRBV6-1; CDR3: CASNSPGRAYNEQFF
J: TRBJ1-1; V: TRBV6-8; CDR3: CASSIQGTEAFF
J: TRBJ1-1; V: TRBV6-5; CDR3: CASSYHGQVNTEAFF
J: TRBJ2-5; V: TRBV5-6; CDR3: CASSLGAGETQYF
J: TRBJ2-1; V: TRBV7-2; CDR3: CASSLALADLRSYNEQFF
J: TRBJ2-2; V: TRBV11-1; CDR3: CASSFSGLELFF
J: TRBJ2-5; V: TRBV7-8; CDR3: CASSSQNVGTGGAETQYF